Following are 10 T cell receptor beta chains from one sample sequenced in a study of T-cell reconstitution after alpha-beta-depleted transplantation in children. Unique molecular identifiers were incorporated into the prepared TCRbeta library. MiXCR, applied by TCRdb to the PCR reads, yields one record per CDR3 protein. The data hold 200,000 to 250,000 distinct CDR3 sequences, with about 9.5% observed a single time. Sequenced here: PBMCs from the stem cell graft donor, sampled from the stem cell graft. The receptors here all came from a human donor who donated a stem cell graft to a child with acute lymphoblastic leukemia.

The J gene is TRBJ1-2, the V gene TRBV7-2; D is unresolved. Germline-derived CDR1 and CDR2 are SGHTA and FQGNSA. This CDR3 is 14 amino acids long. V was clipped by 4 bases and J by 5 bases, with 14 bases between them. The CDR3 sequence: CASSSPKGGYGYTF. CDR3 sequence (DNA): TGTGCCAGCAGCTCGCCCAAAGGCGGGTATGGCTACACCTTC.

The chain has TRBV5-1 and TRBJ2-3; D unresolved. The CDR3 has 14 amino acids. In germline, CDR1 is SGHRS, CDR2 YFSETQ. V was clipped by 1 base and J by 0 bases, with 6 bases between them. The CDR3 region is CASSLRESTDTQYF. Written as DNA, the CDR3 is TGCGCCAGCAGCTTGAGGGAAAGCACAGATACGCAGTATTTT.

The sample holds many counts of this clonotype. The chain uses TRBV11-2 and TRBJ1-2; 7 positions match TRBD1. The V gene's germline CDR1 is SGHAT and CDR2 FQNNGV. This CDR3 has 14 amino acids. Trimming at V came to 5 bases and at J to 1 base, leaving 4 bases not matched to a gene. CDR3 DNA sequence: TGTGCCAGCAGCCCCGACAGGGATAACTATGGCTACACCTTC. Protein sequence: CASSPDRDNYGYTF.

The table lists this clonotype with many counts. The chain employs TRBV12-3 or TRBV12-4 and TRBJ2-2; D possibly matches TRBD1 or TRBD2 (5 bases each). The germline V and J ends were trimmed by 4 bases and 6 bases, with 15 bases remaining between them. The CDR3 has 15 residues. This CDR3 is CASSSHFGAAGELFF. Written as DNA, the CDR3 is TGTGCCAGCAGTTCCCACTTCGGGGCGGCCGGGGAGCTGTTTTTT.

This clonotype appeared many times. This rearrangement joins TRBV7-8 to TRBJ2-3; TRBD1 aligns across 11 bases. J gave up 4 bases and V 1 base, and 1 base lay outside the gene matches. The CDR3 extends over 15 amino acids. CDR1 is SGHVS, CDR2 FQNEAQ, per germline. The DNA for the CDR3 is TGTGCCAGCAGCTTAGGGGGACAGGGGGCAGATACGCAGTATTTT. Translating gives CASSLGGQGADTQYF.

The V gene is TRBV27, the J gene TRBJ2-5; possibly TRBD2 for D (6 bases). Germline V lookup: CDR1 MNHEY, CDR2 SMNVEV (reference sequence). The CDR3 sequence is 15 residues long. V lost 0 bases, J lost 5 bases, and 13 bases lay in between. CDR3 sequence reads: CASSLSENREETQYF. The CDR3 region has the DNA TGTGCCAGCAGTTTATCGGAAAACCGGGAGGAGACCCAGTACTTC.

This clonotype was seen at least ten times. The chain carries TRBV27 and TRBJ2-5; D may be TRBD1 (5 bases). The CDR3 has 15 residues. From germline, CDR1 is MNHEY and CDR2 SMNVEV (reference sequence). Trimming stripped 6 bases from V and 0 bases from J, with 14 bases between. CDR3 coding DNA: TGTGCCAGCAGCGAGAAACAGGAGTACCAAGAGACCCAGTACTTC. Protein sequence: CASSEKQEYQETQYF.

V is TRBV4-2 and J is TRBJ2-2; D possibly corresponds to TRBD1 (5 bases). V lost 0 bases and J 8 bases, leaving 16 bases between the germline ends. Germline V gives CDR1 LGHNA, CDR2 YNFKEQ. This CDR3 spans 16 amino acids. As DNA, the CDR3 is TGTGCCAGCAGCCAAGAGGGCAGGGTGGGCACTGGGGAGCTGTTTTTT. It yields the protein CASSQEGRVGTGELFF.

The table lists this clonotype with many counts. The rearrangement joins TRBV27 to TRBJ1-2; 7 bases are a match to TRBD1. Trimming at V came to 0 bases and at J to 5 bases, leaving 0 bases not matched to a gene. Germline-derived CDR1 and CDR2 are MNHEY and SMNVEV (reference sequence). This CDR3 is 13 amino acids long. The chain's CDR3 is CASSLSGQYGYTF. The CDR3 DNA sequence: TGTGCCAGCAGTTTATCGGGACAGTATGGCTACACCTTC.

This clonotype was seen repeatedly, ten times or more. The chain employs TRBV6-5 and TRBJ1-1; a possible D gene is TRBD1 (6 bases). The V and J ends lost 2 bases and 7 bases respectively, with 14 bases between them. Germline CDR1 reads MNHEY; CDR2 reads SVGAGI. CDR3 size: 14 residues. CDR3 bases: TGTGCCAGCAGTTACGGGCGCAGGGGAGGTGAAGCTTTCTTT. Protein product: CASSYGRRGGEAFF.